This entry concerns a single TCR beta chain. These data belong to a study of blood T cell repertoires in COVID-19. About the research overall: From T cells, B-cell-depleted T cells, or PBMCs came the material, which was cDNA or gDNA.

J was trimmed by 3 bases and V by 0 bases; bases with no gene match: 10. The CDR3 has 17 residues. Germline V CDR1 and CDR2: KGHSH, LQKENI. The table came from immunoSEQ multiplex PCR; TCRdb's copy has only in-frame clones and leaves some out. The table records about 23,000 clones, around 86% of them present only once. This receptor was taken from an elderly woman with acute or convalescent COVID-19. This chain links TRBV18 with TRBJ1-1; 7 positions agree with TRBD1. Sample: peripheral blood. In nucleotides, the CDR3 is TGTGCCAGCTCACCACCGTATTGGGACAGTCAGGACACTGAAGCTTTCTTT. As protein: CASSPPYWDSQDTEAFF. The complete variable domain, with remaining parts taken from reference TRBV18 and TRBJ1-1, reads NAGVMQNPRHLVRRRGQEARLRCSPMKGHSHVYWYRQLPEEGLKFMVYLQKENIIDESGMPKERFSAEFPKEGPSILRIQQVVRGDSAAYFCASSPPYWDSQDTEAFFGQGTRLTVV.